The present T cell receptor beta chain was sequenced within a study of T cell responses to AZD1222 COVID-19 vaccine. Study-wide points: Spike-specific TCR breadth and depth both grew after two AZD1222 doses. Every sample of the repertoires postdated the peak T cell response. Clonal diversity may have been underestimated, and the donors were mostly white British, with more females than males. The CD4 TCRs associated with vaccination extended across spike and predominated at 160-218 and 743-854.

Germline V CDR1 and CDR2: LGHNA, YSLEER. CDR3 size: 17 residues. V shed 0 bases and J 10 bases; nucleotides not matched to a gene: 7. In the case of this clone: The antigen is not known.

Repertoires were generated with immunoSEQ multiplex PCR, while TCRdb's copy carries only in-frame clones and drops some. Of 100,000 to 150,000 clones in the sample, 92% were seen once. This sample comprised peripheral blood, obtained on day 0 of AZD1222 vaccination. The rearrangement uses TRBV4-3 and TRBJ2-1; 15 nucleotides match TRBD2. The origin of this receptor is an adult in good health. In DNA, the CDR3 is TGCGCCAGCAGCCAAGATCGGACTAGCGGGGGGGCCGGGGAGCAGTTCTTC. Protein sequence: CASSQDRTSGGAGEQFF.